This T cell receptor (beta chain) comes out of a study of T cells in localized non-small cell lung cancer. The V gene's germline CDR1 is SGHTA and CDR2 FQGNSA. The length of the CDR3 is 14 residues. V was pared by 2 bases and J by 4 bases, with 11 bases between. Data came from immunoSEQ multiplex PCR; TCRdb stores just in-frame clones and leaves some out. Found here are approximately 41,000 clones, more than 85% of them singletons; the top ten hold about 10%. Sequencing was performed on PBMCs, taken before any cancer treatment. This sequence joins TRBV7-2 and TRBJ1-2; D is perhaps TRBD1 (6 bases). The TCR was taken from a woman between 35 and 70 years old with stage II lung adenocarcinoma. The CDR3 loop reads CASSLSGAIYGYTF. CDR3 nucleotide sequence: TGTGCCAGCAGCTTATCGGGGGCGATCTATGGCTACACCTTC.